Presented here are 4 T cell receptor beta chains from one specimen sequenced in a study of T-cell reconstitution after alpha-beta-depleted transplantation in children. During its preparation, the TCRbeta library received unique molecular identifiers. MiXCR, applied by TCRdb to the PCR reads, yields one record per CDR3 protein. The table records fewer than 750,000 distinct CDR3 sequences, roughly 27% of them present only once. The material sequenced was PBMCs, taken before TCRalphabeta/CD19-depleted stem cell transplant. The receptor set was obtained from a boy under three years old with Wiskott-Aldrich syndrome, due to receive a stem cell transplant.

The chain uses TRBV10-3 and TRBJ2-5, with D unresolved. Germline V CDR1 and CDR2: ENHRY, SYGVKD. The CDR3 is 12 amino acids. The germline V and J ends were trimmed by 3 bases and 4 bases, with 6 bases remaining between them. CDR3 protein: CAISDTRETQYF. The CDR3 coding sequence is TGTGCCATCAGTGACACAAGAGAGACCCAGTACTTC.

The chain recombines TRBV18 with TRBJ2-3; 9 bases agree with TRBD2. V shed 0 bases and J 4 bases; nucleotides not matched to a gene: 5. The germline V gene encodes CDR1 KGHSH and CDR2 LQKENI. The CDR3 sequence is 16 residues long. The CDR3 region has the DNA TGTGCCAGCTCACCACCGGTTAGCGGGAGTGCAGATACGCAGTATTTT. Its translation: CASSPPVSGSADTQYF.

V gene TRBV4-2 combines with J gene TRBJ1-1, with 9 bases lining up with TRBD1. The CDR3 sequence is 17 residues long. J gave up 0 bases and V 1 base, and 6 bases lay outside the gene matches. Germline V gene sequence: CDR1 LGHNA, CDR2 YNFKEQ. CDR3 protein: CASSQGTGASLNTEAFF. For the CDR3, the DNA is TGTGCCAGCAGCCAAGGGACAGGGGCCTCCCTGAACACTGAAGCTTTCTTT.

The chain is built from TRBV20-1 and TRBJ2-1; TRBD1 agrees at 8 bases. CDR3 length equals 13 residues. V shed 8 bases, J shed 7 bases, and the junction held 10 bases outside the gene matches. Per the germline V gene, CDR1 is DFQATT and CDR2 is SNEGSKA (reference sequence). The CDR3: CSPGTGFWNEQFF. The CDR3 region has the DNA TGCAGTCCGGGGACAGGTTTTTGGAATGAGCAGTTCTTC.